This TCR beta chain is from a study of blood T cell repertoires in COVID-19. For the study at large: Sources were T cells, B-cell-depleted T cells, or PBMCs; the material itself was cDNA or gDNA.

After removal of 5 bases from V and 4 bases from J, the junction contained 4 bases not matched to a gene. Per germline, CDR1 SEHNR and CDR2 FQNEAQ (reference sequence). CDR3 length equals 14 residues. This clone was found a few times. How the authors handled the data: Estimation of nucleated cell counts relied on the amplification of reference gene primers. Sequenced by immunoSEQ multiplex PCR; TCRdb stores in-frame clones only, minus some. That table supplies the V and J calls and clone size; D and trimming were determined from the DNA. The table has 50,000 to 55,000 clones, 85% to 90% seen once. The V and J genes are TRBV7-9 and TRBJ2-2; 7 bases fit TRBD1. This clonotype was sampled from a man between 65 and 85 years old with acute or convalescent COVID-19. Material: peripheral blood. The CDR3 protein is CASSRQGGTGELFF. CDR3 sequence (DNA): TGTGCCAGCAGCCGACAGGGCGGCACCGGGGAGCTGTTTTTT.